These 24 T cell receptor beta chains share one sample of origin, sequenced in a study of T cells after yellow fever vaccination. TCRdb reanalysed the 5' RACE reads using MiXCR and keeps one entry per CDR3 protein. Here the sample spans 140,000 to 150,000 distinct CDR3 sequences, less than 8.5% being singletons. Source: CD4+ T cells sorted from PBMCs, taken 10 days after the yellow fever booster vaccination. These receptor sequences come from a man aged 25-40 years who received the YFV17D yellow fever vaccine.

The sample holds many counts of this clonotype. This chain uses TRBV11-2 with TRBJ2-1; TRBD1 might be the D (6 bases). Germline V lookup: CDR1 SGHAT, CDR2 FQNNGV. Trimming pared 1 base from V and 15 bases from J, leaving 25 bases between. The CDR3 runs to 16 residues. In DNA, the CDR3 is TGTGCCAGCAGCTTAGGGTTGGGGGCCCCCTCAATGAAGGGGTTCTTC. Protein: CASSLGLGAPSMKGFF.

Ten or more counts support this clonotype. The rearrangement links TRBV6-2 or TRBV6-3 to TRBJ2-5; the D gene is possibly TRBD2 (5 bases). The CDR3 runs 12 residues. Trimming pared 0 bases from V and 8 bases from J, leaving 7 bases between. Germline V lookup: CDR1 MNHEY, CDR2 SVGEGT. The CDR3 nucleotides read TGTGCCAGCAGTTACTCCGGGAAAACCCAGTACTTC. This encodes CASSYSGKTQYF.

This clonotype came up many times. The chain links TRBV5-1 to TRBJ2-5; D is undetermined. Trimming shortened V by 0 bases and J by 5 bases, and 14 bases separated the two germline ends. From germline, CDR1 is SGHRS and CDR2 YFSETQ. The CDR3 extends over 15 amino acids. DNA for the CDR3: TGCGCCAGCAGCTTGGTGTACTCCGGGCGGGAGACCCAGTACTTC. Protein: CASSLVYSGRETQYF.

This clonotype was recorded at least ten times. The chain uses TRBV7-8 and TRBJ2-2; the match to TRBD2 covers 11 bases. CDR3 length equals 16 residues. Trimming at V came to 5 bases and at J to 7 bases, leaving 9 bases not matched to a gene. Germline loops: CDR1 SGHVS, CDR2 FQNEAQ. The CDR3 DNA reads as TGTGCCAGCAGCCATTCACTAGCGGGAGTCATCGGGGAGCTGTTTTTT. Residues: CASSHSLAGVIGELFF.

This clonotype was seen many times. This sequence joins TRBV4-3 and TRBJ1-6; 7 nucleotides match TRBD1. The CDR3 consists of 16 residues. The germline V gene has CDR1 LGHNA and CDR2 YSLEER. The J segment lost 8 bases and the V segment lost 1 base, leaving 8 bases of the junction unmatched. The CDR3 sequence is CASSQASQGKDSPLHF. CDR3 coding DNA: TGCGCCAGCAGCCAAGCCTCACAGGGGAAGGATTCACCCCTCCACTTT.

A few counts support this clonotype. V gene TRBV7-9 combines with J gene TRBJ2-1; D may match TRBD1 or TRBD2 (6 bases each). Germline values: CDR1 SEHNR, CDR2 FQNEAQ (reference sequence). V was trimmed by 5 bases and J by 6 bases, leaving 14 bases between them. The CDR3 consists of 14 residues. The CDR3 nucleotides are TGTGCCAGCAGCCGTGTAGAGGGGGGCAATGAGCAGTTCTTC. Translation: CASSRVEGGNEQFF.

The sample holds many counts of this clonotype. V is TRBV20-1 and J is TRBJ2-2, with D perhaps given as TRBD1 or TRBD2 (6 bases each). CDR3 size: 14 residues. V was cut by 6 bases and J by 6 bases, with 17 bases left in between. Germline loops: CDR1 DFQATT, CDR2 SNEGSKA (reference sequence). The CDR3 here is CSARGLGAPGELFF. CDR3 bases: TGCAGTGCCAGGGGACTCGGGGCCCCCGGGGAGCTGTTTTTT.

In its sample, this clonotype was seen many times. The chain combines TRBV29-1 with TRBJ2-1; D unclear. Germline CDR1 reads SQVTM; CDR2 reads ANQGSEA. This CDR3 region has 9 residues. The germline V and J ends were trimmed by 5 bases and 8 bases, with 4 bases remaining between them. CDR3 amino acids: CSVNDEQFF. CDR3 sequence (DNA): TGCAGCGTTAACGATGAGCAGTTCTTC.

This clonotype has more than one count but fewer than ten. The J gene is TRBJ1-4, the V gene TRBV19, with TRBD1 identical over 9 bases. Germline CDR1 reads LNHDA; CDR2 reads SQIVND (reference sequence). The junction had 10 bases not matched to a gene; V was cut back by 7 bases and J by 10 bases. The CDR3 is made up of 14 amino acids. Here the CDR3 reads CASKRTGEGGKLFF. CDR3 nucleotides: TGTGCCAGTAAAAGGACAGGGGAAGGCGGAAAACTGTTTTTT.

As concerns this clonotype: A read error may explain this, as a much larger clone is one base away. The CDR3 nucleotides read TGTGCCAGCAGTACATCAGAGACTGAAGCTTTCTTT. Protein sequence: CASSTSETEAFF. V and J are TRBV6-5 and TRBJ1-1; D is unclear. CDR1 is MNHEY and CDR2 is SVGAGI in the germline V gene. V gave up 5 bases and J gave up 5 bases, with 9 bases separating them. CDR3 length: 12 amino acids.

The sample holds a few counts of this clonotype. V usage is TRBV6-5 and J usage is TRBJ1-3; tentative D call: TRBD1 (5 bases). Deletions cut 0 bases from V and 4 bases from J, with 13 bases between. The length of the CDR3 is 16 residues. Per germline, CDR1 MNHEY and CDR2 SVGAGI. This CDR3 reads CASSYSWGPGGNTIYF. CDR3 in DNA: TGTGCCAGCAGTTACTCATGGGGCCCCGGGGGAAACACCATATATTTT.

The sample holds a few counts of this clonotype. The rearrangement joins TRBV12-3 or TRBV12-4 to TRBJ2-2, with 7 bases lining up with TRBD2. This CDR3 contains 17 residues. V was pared by 7 bases and J by 0 bases, with 11 bases of the junction left unmatched. The CDR3 nucleotides are TGTGCCAGCACCACCCGGTGGCTAGCGGCGAACACCGGGGAGCTGTTTTTT. This gives the protein CASTTRWLAANTGELFF.

This clonotype was recorded many times. Its ends do not fully match the called genes, so a read error is possible. The chain joins TRBV7-7 to TRBJ2-5, with TRBD2 identical over 12 bases. The CDR3 runs to 18 residues. Germline CDR1 reads SSHAT; CDR2 reads FNYEAQ (reference sequence). DNA of the CDR3: TGTGCTAGCAGCCCCCGACTAGCGGGAGTGGGTTACCAAGAGACCCAGTACTTC. Its translation is CASSPRLAGVGYQETQYF.

This clonotype was seen ten or more times. The chain uses TRBV20-1 and TRBJ2-5; 7 bases are a match to TRBD2. J lost 5 bases, V lost 5 bases, and 14 bases had no gene match. Germline V CDR1 and CDR2: DFQATT, SNEGSKA (reference sequence). This CDR3 is 15 amino acids long. The CDR3 bases are TGCAGTGCTCGGAGGAATGCGGGAGTTCGGGAGACCCAGTACTTC. Its translation is CSARRNAGVRETQYF.

This clonotype has ten or more counts. The chain combines TRBV7-2 with TRBJ2-4, with 7 nucleotides matching TRBD2. The CDR3 has 15 amino acids. The V gene end was trimmed by 1 base and the J gene end by 9 bases; junction bases not matched to a gene: 9. Germline V gene lookup returns CDR1 SGHTA and CDR2 FQGNSA. For the CDR3, the DNA is TGTGCCAGCAGCTTAGTTCTTAGCGGGTCGGGCATTCAGTACTTC. This codes for CASSLVLSGSGIQYF.

J is TRBJ2-7 and V is TRBV5-7; D gene uncertain. TRBV5-7 is placed among ORFs of uncertain function. V lost 8 bases, J lost 9 bases, and 21 bases lay in between. This CDR3 contains 13 residues. This chain's CDR3 is CARSLGILCGQYF. The CDR3 DNA reads TGTGCCAGGAGCCTTGGGATCCTCTGCGGGCAGTACTTC.

This clonotype was seen ten or more times. The genes are TRBV6-2 or TRBV6-3 and TRBJ2-1; no reliable D call. CDR3 length: 12 residues. V lost 4 bases to trimming and J lost 9 bases, with 10 bases between them. Germline CDR1 reads MNHEY; CDR2 reads SVGEGT. CDR3 nucleotides: TGTGCCAGCAGTTCGGCCTGGGGTGAGCAGTTCTTC. This sequence encodes CASSSAWGEQFF.

In its sample, this clonotype was seen many times. CDR3 residues: CASSEYYEQYF. The CDR3, as DNA: TGTGCCAGCAGTGAATACTACGAGCAGTACTTC. The chain is built from TRBV25-1 and TRBJ2-7; D gene uncertain. This CDR3 spans 11 amino acids. With 0 bases removed from V and 3 bases from J, the gap between germline ends came to 0 bases. Per the germline V gene, CDR1 is MGHDK and CDR2 is SYGVNS.

This clonotype occurred many times. The chain uses TRBV7-9 and TRBJ2-1, with TRBD2 identical over 10 bases. V was clipped by 7 bases and J by 5 bases; unmatched bases: 5. The CDR3 spans 14 residues. In germline, CDR1 is SEHNR, CDR2 FQNEAQ (reference sequence). The DNA of the CDR3 is TGTGCCAGCATACGGACTAGCGGCCACAATGAGCAGTTCTTC. It specifies CASIRTSGHNEQFF.

This clonotype was counted many times. V and J are TRBV2 and TRBJ1-2, with D tentatively TRBD1 (5 bases). The germline gives CDR1 SNHLY, CDR2 FYNNEI. V was clipped by 6 bases and J by 1 base, with 15 bases between them. The CDR3 is 15 amino acids. The CDR3 sequence: CASSATPTVNYGYTF. CDR3 nucleotides: TGTGCCAGCAGCGCCACCCCGACAGTTAACTATGGCTACACCTTC.

This clonotype was recorded at least ten times. J is TRBJ2-7 and V is TRBV18; perhaps TRBD2 as D (7 bases). In germline, CDR1 is KGHSH, CDR2 LQKENI. With 2 bases removed from V and 3 bases from J, the gap between germline ends came to 17 bases. The CDR3 totals 16 residues. The CDR3 nucleotides read TGTGCCAGCTCACCAGGTGTAGGGGGAGGGCACTACGAGCAGTACTTC. Translating gives CASSPGVGGGHYEQYF.

This clonotype was picked up many times. The V and J genes are TRBV25-1 and TRBJ2-5; TRBD2 matches at 14 bases. CDR3 length: 16 residues. Germline loops: CDR1 MGHDK, CDR2 SYGVNS. The ends lost 4 bases at V and 6 bases at J; junction bases unmatched: 7. In DNA form, the CDR3 reads TGTGCCAGCAGTGTCGGGACTAGCGGGAGCGCAAAGACCCAGTACTTC. Its protein is CASSVGTSGSAKTQYF.

This clonotype was seen repeatedly, ten times or more. The chain employs TRBV4-3 and TRBJ1-1; tentatively, D is TRBD1 (5 bases). The CDR3 is 13 residues long. V lost 5 bases and J lost 3, with 10 bases in between. Germline V gives CDR1 LGHNA, CDR2 YSLEER. The CDR3 DNA reads as TGCGCCAGCAGCGTACAGGCGGACACTGAAGCTTTCTTT. Protein product: CASSVQADTEAFF.

In this sample, this clonotype turned up many times. V usage is TRBV12-3 or TRBV12-4 and J usage is TRBJ2-1; the D gene is possibly TRBD2 (5 bases). V dropped 5 bases and J dropped 9 bases, with 14 bases sitting between them. CDR3 length equals 13 residues. The CDR3 DNA reads as TGTGCCAGCAGTCCACGCCTAGAGGGTGAGCAGTTCTTC. Amino acid sequence: CASSPRLEGEQFF.